This record covers a single T cell receptor beta chain. The antigen is not known. The sample belongs to a study of response to subunit inactivated influenza vaccine. In germline, CDR1 is SGDLS, CDR2 YYNGEE. Trimming removed 4 bases from V and 0 bases from J, with 23 bases in between. This CDR3 has 19 amino acids. TCRdb used MiXCR to reprocess the RT-PCR reads, holding one entry per CDR3 protein. The sample lists more than 450,000 distinct CDR3 sequences; about 11% were seen once. Study-level results: The authors offered the suggestion that each seasonal influenza vaccination recruits few new T cells.

The same specimen was also included in a second study, on T cells expressing NK-cell markers. That paper notes: Making the TCR beta cDNA relied on 5'RACE template switching with UMIs. Dominant NKG2C+ clonotypes made up roughly 1.0-7.5% of CD8+ T cells in a handful of donors. The study found these clonotypes also leading the CD3+CD56-NKG2C+ fraction in a few donors. Certain NKG2C+ T cell clones were expanded, and their HCMV specificity remained unclear.

The sequences come from PBMCs from blood, collected on the day of vaccination. The TCR originated in a man aged 50 to 60 who received an inactivated influenza vaccine. V usage is TRBV9 and J usage is TRBJ2-1, with TRBD2 as a possible D gene (5 bases). DNA for the CDR3: TGTGCCAGCAGCCCAAAAAATCTTGTAGCGTTTAGCTCCTACAATGAGCAGTTCTTC. Translated, it gives CASSPKNLVAFSSYNEQFF.